A single sample is the source of the 25 T cell receptor beta chains below, sequenced in a study of tumor-infiltrating lymphocytes in primary liver carcinoma. Each 20-30 mg portion of unsorted bulk tissue served as the source for co-extraction of RNA and DNA. Using a constant-region primer together with ProtoScript II reverse transcriptase, TCR beta cDNA was made from roughly 540 ng of total RNA. Investigators got TCR beta libraries out of three nested multiplex PCR rounds, done with slightly modified ARM-PCR. Primers for the first two PCR rounds were TRBV1-TRBV30 forward primers and a C-beta reverse primer (roughly 10 cycles per round). TCRdb redid the calling of the multiplex PCR reads with MiXCR, one entry per CDR3 protein. The sample contains 90,000 to 150,000 distinct CDR3 sequences, 65% to 75% of which appear only once. Sequenced input: tumor-adjacent normal liver tissue. These receptors came from a woman aged 55 to 70 with primary liver carcinoma and hepatitis B virus infection.

The chain couples TRBV12-3 or TRBV12-4 to TRBJ1-2; D is possibly TRBD1 (6 bases). Trimming removed 5 bases from V and 8 bases from J, with 18 bases in between. The CDR3 runs 14 residues. The CDR3 DNA reads TGTGCCAGCAGTATTCAACAGGGTAGAGAGGGCTACACCTTC. It translates to CASSIQQGREGYTF.

J is TRBJ1-1 and V is TRBV21-1; the table's D call, TRBD1, was not checked against the DNA. TRBV21-1 counts as a pseudogene. The CDR3 length is 14 residues. The CDR3 loop reads CASSLDRPHSDAFF. CDR3 bases: TGTGCCAGCAGCCTTGACAGGCCCCACAGTGATGCTTTCTTT.

Notes on this clonotype: One end of the junction does not line up with germline, which may come from a read error. The rearrangement uses TRBV29-1 and TRBJ1-1; D perhaps matches TRBD1 (5 bases). The CDR3 extends over 12 amino acids. Germline lookup yields CDR1 SQVTM and CDR2 ANQGSEA. Written as DNA, the CDR3 is TGCAGCGTACTGGGGCCTCTCACTAAAGCTTTCTTT. This codes for CSVLGPLTKAFF.

Worth noting for this clonotype: The junction and the germline gene differ at one end; a read error may be behind it. DNA for the CDR3: TGTGCCAGCAGTCACTACCAGGGGGCCTGTGAAGCTTTCTTC. Protein product: CASSHYQGACEAFF. The rearrangement joins TRBV28 to TRBJ1-1; 8 nucleotides line up with TRBD1. Germline CDR1 MDHEN, CDR2 SYDVKM. The CDR3 runs to 14 residues.

Concerning this clonotype: The germline gene is not matched at one end of the junction; a read error may be the cause. The V gene is TRBV11-1, the J gene TRBJ2-5; D call uncertain. The CDR3 extends over 16 amino acids. The germline V gene has CDR1 SGHAT and CDR2 FQDESV (reference sequence). CDR3 bases: TGTGTCAGCAGCTCAGGATTGGACGCCTCTCTAGAGACCCAGTACTTC. Encoded protein: CVSSSGLDASLETQYF.

In DNA, the CDR3 is TGTGCCAGCAGTTTGATGGGCGGGACCACACCAGGGGAGCTGTTTTTT. This encodes CASSLMGGTTPGELFF. The chain has TRBV5-6 and TRBJ2-2; weak D call: TRBD2 (6 bases). The CDR3 consists of 16 residues. V was clipped by 5 bases and J by 8 bases, with 22 bases between them. Germline CDR1 is SGHDT and CDR2 is YYEEEE.

A remark on this clonotype: One end of the junction does not line up with germline, which may come from a read error. This chain links TRBV6-1 with TRBJ2-2, with D perhaps assigned TRBD1 or TRBD2 (5 bases each). Looked up from germline, CDR1 is MNHNS and CDR2 is SASEGT. The CDR3 spans 14 residues. The CDR3 sequence: CASSTRGSTGELFF. The CDR3, as DNA: TGTGCCAGCAGTACAAGGGGCAGCACCGGGGAGCTATTTTTT.

This clonotype appeared a single time. This rearrangement joins TRBV6-1 to TRBJ1-2; D might be TRBD1 (6 bases). This CDR3 is built from 13 residues. Trimming cost V 2 bases and J 8 bases, with 12 bases left between them. The germline V gene encodes CDR1 MNHNS and CDR2 SASEGT. For the CDR3, the DNA is TGTGCCAGCAGTGAAAGGGAACAGGGCGGCTACACCTTC. This codes for CASSEREQGGYTF.

This clonotype has a count of ten or more. The chain joins TRBV14 to TRBJ2-3; no reliable D call. CDR3 length: 16 amino acids. The V end lost 4 bases, the J end lost 0 bases, and 14 bases lay between the germline ends. Germline assignment: CDR1 SGHDN and CDR2 FVKESK. CDR3 protein: CASSPLQMKSTDTQYF. CDR3 bases: TGTGCCAGCAGCCCCCTCCAGATGAAAAGCACAGATACGCAGTATTTT.

As concerns this clonotype: Being one base from a much bigger clone, this may be a read error. The rearrangement joins TRBV7-9 to TRBJ2-1; 7 bases align to TRBD2. Germline CDR1 is SEHNR and CDR2 is FQNEAQ (reference sequence). The CDR3 consists of 13 residues. Losses at the gene ends were 7 bases for V and 15 bases for J; bases not matched to a gene: 15. CDR3 protein: CASNLTGGGIPFF. CDR3 nucleotide sequence: TGTGCCAGCAACCTTACCGGCGGGGGAATTCCGTTCTTC.

The V call is TRBV29-1, the J call TRBJ1-1; D unresolved. This CDR3 region has 11 residues. Trimming stripped 8 bases from V and 8 bases from J, with 15 bases between. CDR1 and CDR2 (germline): SQVTM, ANQGSEA. CDR3 sequence: CSSLGTREAFF. The CDR3, as DNA: TGCAGCTCCCTGGGCACAAGAGAAGCTTTCTTT.

This sequence joins TRBV5-1 and TRBJ2-1; 13 bases fit TRBD2. Germline loops: CDR1 SGHRS, CDR2 YFSETQ. The CDR3 has 15 residues. V trimming: 3 bases; J trimming: 9 bases; junction bases outside the gene matches: 6. CDR3 residues: CASSSGLAGLGEQFF. The CDR3 nucleotides are TGCGCCAGCAGCTCGGGACTAGCGGGACTTGGTGAGCAGTTCTTC.

On this clonotype: A junction end diverges from the germline sequence, so it may reflect a read error. This rearrangement joins TRBV6-6 to TRBJ1-2, with no clear D. CDR1 MNHNY and CDR2 SVGAGI come from the germline V gene (reference sequence). The CDR3 has 11 residues. CDR3 nucleotides: TGTGCCAGCACCAGAAACTATGGCTACCGCTTC. Translation: CASTRNYGYRF.

This clonotype appeared many times. This chain connects TRBV28 to TRBJ2-4; unclear D gene. The germline gives CDR1 MDHEN, CDR2 SYDVKM. The V and J ends lost 5 bases and 2 bases respectively, with 13 bases between them. The CDR3 totals 15 residues. The CDR3 bases are TGTGCCAGCAGTCCCCCCAATATCCCCAAAAACATTCAGTACTTC. Protein product: CASSPPNIPKNIQYF.

A word on this clonotype: A junction boundary mismatches the germline segment, possibly from a read error. The V call is TRBV29-1, the J call TRBJ2-5, with 7 bases fitting TRBD2. In germline, CDR1 is SQVTM, CDR2 ANQGSEA. The CDR3 is 16 residues long. CDR3 region: CSVTQRLAAMKESQYF. The CDR3 coding sequence is TGCAGCGTTACCCAGAGACTAGCAGCTATGAAAGAGAGCCAGTACTTC. The complete variable domain, with remaining parts taken from reference TRBV29-1 and TRBJ2-5, reads SAVISQKPSRDICQRGTSLTIQCQVDSQVTMMFWYRQQPGQSLTLIATANQGSEATYESGFVIDKFPISRPNLTFSTLTVSNMSPEDSSIYLCSVTQRLAAMKESQYFGPGTRLLVL.

This clonotype was counted at least ten times. The V gene is TRBV29-1, the J gene TRBJ2-1; 9 bases align to TRBD2. Germline trimming cut 1 base from V and 1 base from J; bases unmatched to any gene: 14. CDR1 SQVTM and CDR2 ANQGSEA come from the germline V gene. This CDR3 is 19 amino acids long. The CDR3 sequence is CSVEGSLASGIGSYNEQFF. CDR3 nucleotide sequence: TGCAGCGTTGAAGGGTCCCTGGCTAGCGGGATAGGATCCTACAATGAGCAGTTCTTC.

This clonotype is a singleton in its sample. At one of its ends the junction is not consistent with the germline gene, which may arise from a read error. The V call is TRBV11-1, the J call TRBJ2-7; either TRBD1 or TRBD2 may supply D (5 bases each). This CDR3 is 16 amino acids long. Germline assignment: CDR1 SGHAT and CDR2 FQDESV (reference sequence). The CDR3: CASSPNGAGNSYAQYF. In DNA form, the CDR3 reads TGTGCCAGCAGCCCCAACGGGGCAGGAAACTCCTACGCGCAGTACTTC.

A word on this clonotype: The junction and the germline gene differ at one end; a read error may be behind it. V usage is TRBV6-5 and J usage is TRBJ2-2; D might be TRBD2 (6 bases). The CDR3 is made up of 18 amino acids. From germline, CDR1 is MNHEY and CDR2 SVGAGI. The CDR3 protein is CASSYSIRDGRNTEELFF. The CDR3 nucleotides read TGTGCCAGCAGTTACTCGATTCGGGACGGGAGAAACACCGAGGAGCTGTTTTTT.

J is TRBJ2-1 and V is TRBV6-1; 8 nucleotides agree with TRBD2. CDR1 is MNHNS and CDR2 is SASEGT in the germline V gene. The V gene end was trimmed by 6 bases and the J gene end by 11 bases; junction bases not matched to a gene: 12. The CDR3 runs 14 residues. The CDR3 bases are TGTGCCAGCAGGGGGGCTAGCGGGTCTTACAAGCAGTTCTTC. Translated, it gives CASRGASGSYKQFF.

Note on this clonotype: A read error is possible here, since a much larger clone lies one base away. The rearrangement joins TRBV10-3 to TRBJ1-5; D might be TRBD1 (5 bases). V lost 11 bases and J 4 bases, leaving 12 bases between the germline ends. Germline V gives CDR1 ENHRY, CDR2 SYGVKD. This CDR3 region has 12 residues. The CDR3 reads CAHRGENQPQHF. CDR3 nucleotides: TGTGCCCACCGGGGCGAAAATCAGCCCCAGCATTTT.

The V and J genes are TRBV28 and TRBJ2-1, with 10 bases that match TRBD2. The germline CDR1 and CDR2 sequences are MDHEN and SYDVKM. This CDR3 is 17 amino acids long. With 8 bases clipped from V and 3 bases from J, the junction kept 13 bases outside the gene matches. The CDR3 coding sequence is TGTGCCAGCGTGGGGCTAGCGGGAGAAAAAAGCTACAATGAGCAGTTCTTC. As protein: CASVGLAGEKSYNEQFF.

Of note for this clonotype: A read error is possible here, since a much larger clone lies one base away. This is likely a read error, given that the CDR3 carries no conserved phenylalanine or tryptophan at its end. This chain links TRBV9 with TRBJ1-1; D might be TRBD1 (6 bases). The CDR3 extends over 14 amino acids. With 4 bases removed from V and 4 bases from J, the gap between germline ends came to 14 bases. Per germline, CDR1 SGDLS and CDR2 YYNGEE. CDR3 protein: CASSTRDTRTEAFC. Written as DNA, the CDR3 is TGTGCCAGCAGCACCCGGGACACTCGCACTGAAGCTTTCTGT.

Comment on this clonotype: An end of the junction does not agree with germline; a read error may underlie this. J is TRBJ2-1 and V is TRBV29-1; D is perhaps TRBD1 or TRBD2 (5 bases each). The CDR3 length is 14 residues. Per the germline V gene, CDR1 is SQVTM and CDR2 is ANQGSEA. This chain's CDR3 is CIVGGRIFRNEQFF. CDR3 coding DNA: TGCATCGTTGGGGGACGGATTTTCAGAAATGAGCAGTTCTTC.

In this sample, this clonotype turned up once. Lacking the conserved final phenylalanine or tryptophan, this CDR3 likely reflects a read error. The CDR3 spells CASSHDPDLNYGYTS. The CDR3 bases are TGTGCCAGCAGCCATGATCCAGACTTGAACTATGGCTACACCTCC. V usage is TRBV14 and J usage is TRBJ1-2; D is uncertain. Trimming cost V 3 bases and J 2 bases, with 13 bases left between them. Germline V CDR1 and CDR2: SGHDN, FVKESK. The CDR3 sequence is 15 residues long.

In the case of this clonotype: This may stem from a read error, because a much larger clone lies one nucleotide away. Since the CDR3 does not end with the conserved phenylalanine or tryptophan, this likely comes from a read error. The genes are TRBV29-1 and TRBJ2-1, with TRBD2 identical over 14 bases. Germline lookup yields CDR1 SQVTM and CDR2 ANQGSEA. This CDR3 comprises 17 residues. In DNA, the CDR3 is TGCAGCGCCATCATCTGGGGGACTAGCGGGAGAGGCAATGGGCAGTTCTAC. This gives the protein CSAIIWGTSGRGNGQFY.